The sequence of this TCR beta chain was determined in a study of T cell repertoires in ileal Crohn's disease. Study-wide context: Operated complications were stricturing disease (around 61%) and penetrating disease (approximately 39%).

Germline CDR1 SEHNR, CDR2 FQNEAQ (reference sequence). Trimming stripped 4 bases from V and 7 bases from J, with 22 bases between. The CDR3 has 17 amino acids. Per sample, about 460 nanograms of biopsy DNA were TCRB immunosequenced. Sequencing used immunoSEQ multiplex PCR; TCRdb keeps in-frame clones, though not all of them. The table shows about 14,000 clones, with roughly 78% occurring only once. Regarding this clone: As yet, its antigen is unknown.

Study-wide results and caveats: Endoscopic recurrence occurred in every patient whose clonality exceeded 26.8%. Compared with non-smokers, active smokers at surgery showed more clonal expansions.

The rearrangement uses TRBV7-9 and TRBJ1-4, with D possibly TRBD1 on 6 matching bases. The sequence came from an adult with Crohn's disease. The sample comprised ileal tissue. The DNA for the CDR3 is TGTGCCAGCAGCTCAGGAACTGCGGGGGGCTGGGGTGAAAAACTGTTTTTT. Its protein product is CASSSGTAGGWGEKLFF.